This T cell receptor (beta chain) comes out of a study of cytomegalovirus exposure and HLA in healthy donors. Study results and caveats: There were reportedly fewer N-insertions in an Asian-associated ancestry cluster than the approximately 640-donor mean, in a later analysis. An analysis done earlier found most TCR beta V segments productive about 87% or about 30% of the time. In a later analysis, TCR association rates varied by HLA locus: DRB1 most, HLA-C fewest.

PCR primers comprised 60 Vbeta and 13 Jbeta primers. The table came from immunoSEQ multiplex PCR; TCRdb's copy has only in-frame clones and leaves some out. The sample lists 75,000 to 95,000 clones, roughly 80% occurring once. Details on this clone: Its antigen is as yet unknown.

Trimming removed 1 base at V and 3 bases at J, with 10 bases between. In germline, CDR1 is LNHNV, CDR2 YYDKDF (reference sequence). There are 15 residues in the CDR3. The sequence derives from a woman in her forties in good health and CMV-seropositive. The sample comprised PBMCs. The rearrangement uses TRBV15 and TRBJ2-1, with D possibly matching TRBD2 (6 bases). CDR3 residues: CATSRAGADYNEQFF. In DNA form, the CDR3 reads TGTGCCACCAGCAGAGCGGGAGCCGACTACAATGAGCAGTTCTTC.